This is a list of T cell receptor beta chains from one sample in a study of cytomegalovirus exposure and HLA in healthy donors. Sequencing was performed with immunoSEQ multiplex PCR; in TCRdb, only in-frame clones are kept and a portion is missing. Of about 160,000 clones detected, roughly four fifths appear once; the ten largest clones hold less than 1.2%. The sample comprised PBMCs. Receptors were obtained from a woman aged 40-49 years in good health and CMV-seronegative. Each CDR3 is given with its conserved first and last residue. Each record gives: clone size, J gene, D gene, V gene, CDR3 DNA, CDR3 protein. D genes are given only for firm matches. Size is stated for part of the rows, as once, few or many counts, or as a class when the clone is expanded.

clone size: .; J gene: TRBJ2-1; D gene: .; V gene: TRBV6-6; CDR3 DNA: TGTGCCAGCAGTTCTAGCTTCCGTACCCACAATGAGCAGTTCTTC; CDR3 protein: CASSSSFRTHNEQFF
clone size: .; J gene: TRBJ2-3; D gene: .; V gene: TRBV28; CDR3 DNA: TGTGCCAGCAGTCCCCAGGGGTACACAGATACGCAGTATTTT; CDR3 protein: CASSPQGYTDTQYF
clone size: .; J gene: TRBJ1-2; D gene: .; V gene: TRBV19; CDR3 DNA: TGTGCCAGTAGTTCGCCAGGGTTTGATGGCTACACCTTC; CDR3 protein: CASSSPGFDGYTF
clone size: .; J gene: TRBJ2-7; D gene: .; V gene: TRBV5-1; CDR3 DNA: TGCGCCAGCAGCCCGCGAACAGGTGCTTCCTACGAGCAGTACTTC; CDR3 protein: CASSPRTGASYEQYF
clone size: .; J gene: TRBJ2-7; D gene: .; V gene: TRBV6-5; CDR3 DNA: TGTGCCAGCAGTTACTCGGGAGTTAGGTACGAGCAGTACTTC; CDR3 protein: CASSYSGVRYEQYF
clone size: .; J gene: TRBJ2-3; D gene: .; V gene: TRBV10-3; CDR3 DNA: TGTGCCATCAGTTCGACAGGGAGGACAGATACGCAGTATTTT; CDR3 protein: CAISSTGRTDTQYF
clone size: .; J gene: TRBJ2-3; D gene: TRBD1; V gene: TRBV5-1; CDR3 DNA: TGCGCCAGCAGCTTGGACAGGGGGAGAAATACGCAGTATTTT; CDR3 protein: CASSLDRGRNTQYF
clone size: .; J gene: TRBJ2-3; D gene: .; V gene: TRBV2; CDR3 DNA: TGTGCCAGCAGTGAAGGGGGACTCGGCACAGATACGCAGTATTTT; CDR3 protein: CASSEGGLGTDTQYF
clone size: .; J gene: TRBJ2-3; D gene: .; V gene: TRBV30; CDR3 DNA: TGTGCCTGTAGGCCTACAGGACGGGGCACAGATACGCAGTATTTT; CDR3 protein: CACRPTGRGTDTQYF
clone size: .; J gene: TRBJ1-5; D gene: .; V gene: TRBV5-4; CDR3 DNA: TGTGCCAGCAGCTTGGATGGCAATCAGTCCCAGCATTTT; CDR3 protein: CASSLDGNQSQHF
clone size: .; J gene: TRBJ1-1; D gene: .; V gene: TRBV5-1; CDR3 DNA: TGCGCCAGCAGCTTGGTGGCGGGAGTAAACACTGAAGCTTTCTTT; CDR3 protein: CASSLVAGVNTEAFF
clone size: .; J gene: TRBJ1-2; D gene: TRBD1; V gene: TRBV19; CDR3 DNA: TGTGCCAGTAGTATTGAGAAGGGGGCGGGCTATGGCTACACCTTC; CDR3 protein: CASSIEKGAGYGYTF
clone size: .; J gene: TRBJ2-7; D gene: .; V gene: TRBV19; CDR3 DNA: TGTGCCAGTAGTCAGGGCCCCGGGACTTATTACGAGCAGTACTTC; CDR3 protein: CASSQGPGTYYEQYF
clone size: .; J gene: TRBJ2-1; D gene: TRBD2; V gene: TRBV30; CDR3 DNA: TGTGCCTGGAGTGCCGGACTAGCGGGATTGGGGCAGTTCTTC; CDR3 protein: CAWSAGLAGLGQFF
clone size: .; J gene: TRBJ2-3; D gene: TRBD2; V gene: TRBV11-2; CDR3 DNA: TGTGCCAGCGGTGGGGGGACTAGCGGGAGAGATACGCAGTATTTT; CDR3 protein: CASGGGTSGRDTQYF
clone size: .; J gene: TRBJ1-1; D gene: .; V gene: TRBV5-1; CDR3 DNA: TGCGCCAGCAGCCCCACAGTGATTATGAACACTGAAGCTTTCTTT; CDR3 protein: CASSPTVIMNTEAFF
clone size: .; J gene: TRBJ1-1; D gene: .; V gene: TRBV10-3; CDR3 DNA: TGTGCCACAACAGGGAACACTGAAGCTTTCTTT; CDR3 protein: CATTGNTEAFF
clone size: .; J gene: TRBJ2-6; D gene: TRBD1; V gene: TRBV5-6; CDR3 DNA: TGTGCCAGCAGCACAGGGGGCGGCGGGCTCGGGGCCAACGTCCTGACTTTC; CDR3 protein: CASSTGGGGLGANVLTF
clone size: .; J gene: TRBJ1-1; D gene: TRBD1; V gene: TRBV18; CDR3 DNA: TGTGCCAGCTCAACAGGGGTGGGCACTGAAGCTTTCTTT; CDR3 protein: CASSTGVGTEAFF
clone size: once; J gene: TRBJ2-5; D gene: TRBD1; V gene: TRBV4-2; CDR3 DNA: TGTGCCAGCAGCCAAGAGGGACAGGGTATGAAGACCCAGTACTTC; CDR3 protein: CASSQEGQGMKTQYF
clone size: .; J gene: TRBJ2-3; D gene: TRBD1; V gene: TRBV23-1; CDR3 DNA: TGCGCCAGCAGTCAATGGATGGGGGACAGGGGTATTCCTTTAAGCACAGATACGCAGTATTTT; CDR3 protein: CASSQWMGDRGIPLSTDTQYF
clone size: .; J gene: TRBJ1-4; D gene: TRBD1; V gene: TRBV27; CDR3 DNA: TGTGCCAGCAGTACGACAGGGGGTGCACAAAAACTGTTTTTT; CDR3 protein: CASSTTGGAQKLFF
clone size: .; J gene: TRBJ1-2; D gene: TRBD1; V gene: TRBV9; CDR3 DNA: TGTGCCAGCAGCGTAGATGAGACAGGGATATCAACTAACTATGGCTACACCTTC; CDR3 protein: CASSVDETGISTNYGYTF
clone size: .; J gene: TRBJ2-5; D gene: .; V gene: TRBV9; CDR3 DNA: TGTGCCAGCAGCGTAGGAGTTAGCGTGGCCGGGGGGACCCAGTACTTC; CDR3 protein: CASSVGVSVAGGTQYF
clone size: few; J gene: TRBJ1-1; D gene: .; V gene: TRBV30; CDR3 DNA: TGTGCCTGGAGTGCAGGCTATATGAACACTGAAGCTTTCTTT; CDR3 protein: CAWSAGYMNTEAFF
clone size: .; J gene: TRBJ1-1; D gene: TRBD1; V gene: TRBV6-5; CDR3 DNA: TGTGCCAGCAGTTCCCCCAGTCGACAGGGAAGTACTGAAGCTTTCTTT; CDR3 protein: CASSSPSRQGSTEAFF
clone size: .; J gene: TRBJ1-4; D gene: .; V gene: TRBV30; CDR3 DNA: TGTGCCTGGAGAGCCGGGGGGACGGATGAAAAACTGTTTTTT; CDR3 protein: CAWRAGGTDEKLFF
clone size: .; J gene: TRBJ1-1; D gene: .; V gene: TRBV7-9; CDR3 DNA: TGTGCCAGCAGCTCCGTCTTTTCGGAGGGGTTGTTCACTGAAGCTTTCTTT; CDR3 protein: CASSSVFSEGLFTEAFF
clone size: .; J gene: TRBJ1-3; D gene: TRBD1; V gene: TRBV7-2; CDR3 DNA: TGTGCCAGCAGCCCCATAGGGGACAGGGGAAACACCATATATTTT; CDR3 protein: CASSPIGDRGNTIYF
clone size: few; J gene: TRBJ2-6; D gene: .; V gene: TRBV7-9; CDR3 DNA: TGTGCCCTAGACTCTGGGGCCAACGTCCTGACTTTC; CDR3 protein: CALDSGANVLTF
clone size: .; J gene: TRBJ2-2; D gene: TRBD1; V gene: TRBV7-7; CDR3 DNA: TGTGCTAGCAGCTCCTCTCATACAGGGGGCACCGGGGAGCTGTTTTTT; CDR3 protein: CASSSSHTGGTGELFF
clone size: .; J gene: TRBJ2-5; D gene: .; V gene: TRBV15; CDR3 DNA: TGTGCCACCAGCGTAACTTCCGGGAGAGAGACCCAGTACTTC; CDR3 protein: CATSVTSGRETQYF
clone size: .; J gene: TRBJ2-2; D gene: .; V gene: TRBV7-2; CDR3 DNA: TGTGCCAGCAGCTTAGAACAGGCTACCGGGGAGCTGTTTTTT; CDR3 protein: CASSLEQATGELFF
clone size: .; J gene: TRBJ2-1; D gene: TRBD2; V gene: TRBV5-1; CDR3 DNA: TGCGCCAGCAGCCCCACTAGCGGGAGTGCTTATGAGCAGTTCTTC; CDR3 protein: CASSPTSGSAYEQFF
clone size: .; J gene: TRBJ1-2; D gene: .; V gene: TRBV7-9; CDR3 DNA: TGTGCCAGCAGCCTTTTACCGACAGGAGCTTATGGCTACACCTTC; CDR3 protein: CASSLLPTGAYGYTF
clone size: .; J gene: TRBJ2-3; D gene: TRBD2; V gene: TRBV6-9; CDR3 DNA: TGTGCCAGCAGTGACGACGCGGGAGCTGGTACAGATACGCAGTATTTT; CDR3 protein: CASSDDAGAGTDTQYF
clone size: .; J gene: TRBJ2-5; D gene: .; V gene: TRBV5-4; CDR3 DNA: TGTGCCAGCAGCTTGGGGACAGACCAAGAGACCCAGTACTTC; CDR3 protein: CASSLGTDQETQYF
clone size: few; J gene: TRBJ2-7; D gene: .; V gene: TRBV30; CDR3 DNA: TGTGCCTGGAGTGTCGTACCTTTCAGCTCCTACGAGCAGTACTTC; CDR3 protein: CAWSVVPFSSYEQYF
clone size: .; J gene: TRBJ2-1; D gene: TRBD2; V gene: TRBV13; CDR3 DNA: TGTGCCAGCAGCTTAGAGGGACTAGAGCAGTTCTTC; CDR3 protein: CASSLEGLEQFF
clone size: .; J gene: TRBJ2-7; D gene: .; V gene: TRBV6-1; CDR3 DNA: TGTGCCAGCAGTGATCCCCTAGGGCAGTACTTC; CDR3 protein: CASSDPLGQYF
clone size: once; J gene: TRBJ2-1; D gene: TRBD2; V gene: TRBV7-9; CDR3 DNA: TGTGCCAGCAGCCCCCTTGGGCGGGAGTGGTACAATGAGCAGTTCTTC; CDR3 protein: CASSPLGREWYNEQFF
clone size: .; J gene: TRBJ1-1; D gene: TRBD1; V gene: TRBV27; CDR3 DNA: TGTGCCAGCAGTCCGGGACAGATCATGAACACTGAAGCTTTCTTT; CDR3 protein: CASSPGQIMNTEAFF
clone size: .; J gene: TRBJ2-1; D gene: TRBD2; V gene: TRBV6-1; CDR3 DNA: TGTGCCACTTTCCGGACTAGCAGCAATGAGCAGTTCTTC; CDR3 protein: CATFRTSSNEQFF
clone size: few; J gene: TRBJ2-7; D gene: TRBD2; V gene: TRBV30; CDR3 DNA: TGTGCCTGGAGCCGGGGGGGGAGCTCCTACGAGCAGTACTTC; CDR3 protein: CAWSRGGSSYEQYF
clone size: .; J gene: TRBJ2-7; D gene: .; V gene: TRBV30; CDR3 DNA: TGTGCCTGGAGTGTATCTCGGGGGACCTACGAGCAGTACTTC; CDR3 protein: CAWSVSRGTYEQYF
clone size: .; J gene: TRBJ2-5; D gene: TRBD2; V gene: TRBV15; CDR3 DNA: TGTGCCACCAGCAGGATTAGCGGGAGCCACGAGACCCAGTACTTC; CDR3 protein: CATSRISGSHETQYF
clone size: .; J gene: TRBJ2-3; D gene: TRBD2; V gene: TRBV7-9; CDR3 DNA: TGTGCCAGCAGCTTAGGGGCTTCAGCGGGAGTTGGGAGCACAGATACGCAGTATTTT; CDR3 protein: CASSLGASAGVGSTDTQYF
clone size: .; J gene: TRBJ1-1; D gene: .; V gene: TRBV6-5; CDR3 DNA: TGTGCCAGCTCTTGGGGGGTAAACACTGAAGCTTTCTTT; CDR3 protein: CASSWGVNTEAFF
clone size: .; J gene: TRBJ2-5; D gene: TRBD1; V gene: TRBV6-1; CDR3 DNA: TGTGCCAGCAGTATACGGACAGGGTCGCAGGAGACCCAGTACTTC; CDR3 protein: CASSIRTGSQETQYF
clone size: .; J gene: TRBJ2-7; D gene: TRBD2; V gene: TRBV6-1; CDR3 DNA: TGTGCCAGCAGTGTTACTGGGACTATCTACGAGCAGTACTTC; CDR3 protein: CASSVTGTIYEQYF
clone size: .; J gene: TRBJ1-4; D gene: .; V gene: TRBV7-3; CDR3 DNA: TGTGCCAGCAGCTTAAGGGGAGGGCCTGCAACTAATGAAAAACTGTTTTTT; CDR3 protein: CASSLRGGPATNEKLFF
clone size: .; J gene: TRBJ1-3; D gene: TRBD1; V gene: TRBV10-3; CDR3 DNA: TGTGCCATCAGTCAACCACCGGGACAGGGGGCTGGAGGTGGAAACACCATATATTTT; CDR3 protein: CAISQPPGQGAGGGNTIYF